A selection of T cell receptor beta chains follows, all from one sample in a study of control samples from healthy donors and cancer patients. Sequencing was performed with immunoSEQ multiplex PCR; in TCRdb, only in-frame clones are kept and a portion is missing. The table shows about 63,000 clones, with about 87% occurring only once. The sequenced sample consisted of PBMCs. Source of these receptors: a woman aged 60-70 years with lung cancer. Each CDR3 is given without its conserved first and last residue. Fields, in order: CDR3 length, V gene, J gene, CDR3 protein.

len: 13
v_gene: TRBV27
j_gene: TRBJ2-1
CDR3aa: ASSFTRDSYNEQF

len: 12
v_gene: TRBV6-5
j_gene: TRBJ2-3
CDR3aa: AGSLLPGTDTQY

len: 13
v_gene: TRBV9
j_gene: TRBJ2-1
CDR3aa: ASSFWTSGYNEQF

len: 14
v_gene: TRBV10-1
j_gene: TRBJ2-3
CDR3aa: ASSDTSGRSADTQY

len: 12
v_gene: TRBV3-1/TRBV3-2
j_gene: TRBJ1-5
CDR3aa: ASSPGARGQPQH

len: 13
v_gene: TRBV11-2
j_gene: TRBJ1-1
CDR3aa: ASSLSPRGDTEAF

len: 13
v_gene: TRBV28
j_gene: TRBJ1-5
CDR3aa: ASSSAGQGSQPQH

len: 13
v_gene: TRBV7-9
j_gene: TRBJ1-5
CDR3aa: ASSFWAGGNQPQH

len: 11
v_gene: TRBV12-3/TRBV12-4
j_gene: TRBJ2-2
CDR3aa: ASSFGATGELF

len: 13
v_gene: TRBV5-5
j_gene: TRBJ2-5
CDR3aa: ASSLDVQGWETQY

len: 11
v_gene: TRBV7-2
j_gene: TRBJ2-1
CDR3aa: ASTTPGGGEQF

len: 12
v_gene: TRBV10-3
j_gene: TRBJ2-1
CDR3aa: ASSWTSGSNEQF

len: 10
v_gene: TRBV27
j_gene: TRBJ1-1
CDR3aa: ASKAWGAEAF

len: 14
v_gene: TRBV7-3
j_gene: TRBJ1-2
CDR3aa: ASSLNGGQASRGYT

len: 12
v_gene: TRBV21-1
j_gene: TRBJ1-1
CDR3aa: ASSKAGGEAEAF

len: 14
v_gene: TRBV5-1
j_gene: TRBJ1-6
CDR3aa: ASSLVSGGLNSPLH

len: 12
v_gene: TRBV2
j_gene: TRBJ1-1
CDR3aa: ASSDTMGVPEAF

len: 12
v_gene: TRBV6-2/TRBV6-3
j_gene: TRBJ2-7
CDR3aa: ASSWTDTAYEQY

len: 13
v_gene: TRBV2
j_gene: TRBJ2-7
CDR3aa: ASRGTGQGRYRQY

len: 12
v_gene: TRBV25-1
j_gene: TRBJ1-1
CDR3aa: ASTQQGRQTEAF

len: 15
v_gene: TRBV7-8
j_gene: TRBJ1-6
CDR3aa: ASSLRRGGEGNSPLH

len: 11
v_gene: TRBV11-2
j_gene: TRBJ2-3
CDR3aa: ASRGGYTDTQY

len: 13
v_gene: TRBV2
j_gene: TRBJ1-5
CDR3aa: ASSEYPLVGQPQH

len: 17
v_gene: TRBV27
j_gene: TRBJ2-4
CDR3aa: ASSTFTPSFGQGGTIQY

len: 12
v_gene: TRBV10-3
j_gene: TRBJ1-1
CDR3aa: AISIGGMGTEAF

len: 16
v_gene: TRBV7-9
j_gene: TRBJ1-4
CDR3aa: ASSLGQGRGATNEKLF

len: 12
v_gene: TRBV18
j_gene: TRBJ2-1
CDR3aa: ASSPPDKYNEQF

len: 13
v_gene: TRBV6-5
j_gene: TRBJ2-7
CDR3aa: ASSRSTLSSYEQY

len: 10
v_gene: TRBV10-2
j_gene: TRBJ1-1
CDR3aa: ASSAQNTEAF

len: 11
v_gene: TRBV19
j_gene: TRBJ2-7
CDR3aa: ASVAGGADEQY

len: 13
v_gene: TRBV19
j_gene: TRBJ2-5
CDR3aa: ASSSHRQGQETQY

len: 11
v_gene: TRBV5-1
j_gene: TRBJ1-1
CDR3aa: ASSSTGFTEAF

len: 14
v_gene: TRBV3-1/TRBV3-2
j_gene: TRBJ2-7
CDR3aa: ASSQTSLAGADEQY

len: 11
v_gene: TRBV5-1
j_gene: TRBJ2-1
CDR3aa: ASSLSSYNEQF

len: 13
v_gene: TRBV18
j_gene: TRBJ2-3
CDR3aa: ASSPSSGRTDTQY

len: 12
v_gene: TRBV2
j_gene: TRBJ2-2
CDR3aa: ASSDREITGELF

len: 13
v_gene: TRBV11-3
j_gene: TRBJ2-1
CDR3aa: ASSPQVSSYNEQF

len: 14
v_gene: TRBV5-1
j_gene: TRBJ2-6
CDR3aa: ASSPGQEAGANVLT

len: 17
v_gene: TRBV19
j_gene: TRBJ1-5
CDR3aa: ASSSRDSWSPVTNQPQH

len: 10
v_gene: TRBV28
j_gene: TRBJ2-1
CDR3aa: ASSLGISEQF

len: 16
v_gene: TRBV7-2
j_gene: TRBJ2-3
CDR3aa: ASSKRAYRDRGTDTQY

len: 17
v_gene: TRBV5-1
j_gene: TRBJ2-7
CDR3aa: ASSFGTSGSLEGSYEQY

len: 12
v_gene: TRBV5-1
j_gene: TRBJ1-2
CDR3aa: ASSLSTVENGYT

len: 18
v_gene: TRBV2
j_gene: TRBJ1-5
CDR3aa: ASSKEGGRGALLRNQPQH

len: 13
v_gene: TRBV11-2
j_gene: TRBJ1-4
CDR3aa: ASSPSQGVGEKLF

len: 14
v_gene: TRBV27
j_gene: TRBJ2-6
CDR3aa: ASSLYRISGANVLT

len: 12
v_gene: TRBV6-2/TRBV6-3
j_gene: TRBJ1-2
CDR3aa: ASSYSFASDGYT

len: 12
v_gene: TRBV5-1
j_gene: TRBJ2-7
CDR3aa: ASSLSGGLNEQY

len: 12
v_gene: TRBV10-3
j_gene: TRBJ2-7
CDR3aa: AISSTGGGYEQY